Shown below are 29 T cell receptor beta chains from a single sample sequenced in a study of beta chain features in type 1 diabetes. Investigators reverse transcribed all isolated RNA, so they sequenced expressed TCRB transcripts. The assay was immunoSEQ multiplex PCR, and TCRdb's table has in-frame clones only and misses some. This table holds 970,000 or so clones, about a sixth found once. The sequenced sample was naive CD4+ T cells from blood. The receptors derive from a woman aged 18-29 years in good health.

This clone was seen only a few times. The chain couples TRBV5-1 to TRBJ2-2; TRBD1 aligns across 7 bases. This CDR3 region has 16 residues. Germline CDR1 reads SGHRS; CDR2 reads YFSETQ. Losses at the gene ends were 7 bases for V and 2 bases for J; bases not matched to a gene: 11. The CDR3 loop is CASRTGTVLNTGELFF. CDR3 DNA: TGCGCCAGCCGTACCGGGACAGTACTAAACACCGGGGAGCTGTTTTTT.

This clone showed up just a few times. The chain combines TRBV6-5 with TRBJ1-2; tentative D call: TRBD1 (5 bases). Germline CDR1 and CDR2: MNHEY and SVGAGI. This CDR3 contains 13 residues. V lost 6 bases and J 7 bases, leaving 15 bases between the germline ends. CDR3 DNA: TGTGCCAGCAGCCGTGGAGGGACTGCTGGCTACACCTTC. Translation gives CASSRGGTAGYTF.

This clone was counted a few times. The junction departs from the called germline gene at one end, perhaps through a read error. The genes are TRBV14 and TRBJ2-6; D not resolved. The CDR3 extends over 16 amino acids. Looked up from germline, CDR1 is SGHDN and CDR2 is FVKESK. DNA of the CDR3: TGTGCCAGCAGCCATTCGATATACTCTGGGTCCAACGTCCTGACTTTC. It codes for CASSHSIYSGSNVLTF.

The V gene is TRBV9, the J gene TRBJ2-4, with TRBD2 as a possible D gene (5 bases). The CDR3 sequence is 14 residues long. The V end lost 0 bases, the J end lost 5 bases, and 9 bases lay between the germline ends. Germline lookup yields CDR1 SGDLS and CDR2 YYNGEE. The CDR3 spells CASSVAGSENIQYF. In DNA form, the CDR3 reads TGTGCCAGCAGCGTAGCGGGGAGCGAAAACATTCAGTACTTC.

CDR3 nucleotide sequence: TGTGCCAGCAGCTTAATCTTAATGAGGGGGAGGGAGACTGAAGCTTTCTTT. Its protein product is CASSLILMRGRETEAFF. The chain couples TRBV7-3 to TRBJ1-1, with a weak D call TRBD1 (6 bases). Germline V gives CDR1 SGHTA, CDR2 FQGTGA. V was cut by 1 base and J by 5 bases, with 20 bases left in between. The length of the CDR3 is 17 residues.

V usage is TRBV2 and J usage is TRBJ2-4; D not certain. The V and J ends lost 2 bases and 0 bases respectively, with 20 bases between them. Germline V CDR1 and CDR2: SNHLY, FYNNEI. The CDR3 consists of 19 residues. The CDR3 region is CASSELLQPTTVAKNIQYF. In DNA form, the CDR3 reads TGTGCCAGCAGTGAATTACTCCAGCCCACAACGGTAGCCAAAAACATTCAGTACTTC.

This clone showed up just a few times. The same CDR3 can be traced to other DNA sequences in this sample. The rearrangement links TRBV15 to TRBJ1-5; D gene unclear. Trimming took off 1 base at V and 5 bases at J, with 6 bases between the two ends. CDR3 length equals 13 residues. CDR1 is LNHNV, CDR2 YYDKDF, per germline (reference sequence). For the CDR3, the DNA is TGTGCCACCAGCAGAGGGTTGGATCAGCCCCAGCATTTT. Its translation: CATSRGLDQPQHF.

This clone came up a few times. Other nucleotide sequences from this sample produce the same CDR3. This rearrangement joins TRBV18 to TRBJ1-5; D is possibly TRBD1 (5 bases). Germline V lookup: CDR1 KGHSH, CDR2 LQKENI. V lost 3 bases and J lost 1, with 7 bases in between. The CDR3 sequence is 14 residues long. DNA of the CDR3: TGTGCCAGCTCACCCCGGGACAGCAATCAGCCCCAGCATTTT. Protein product: CASSPRDSNQPQHF.

The chain carries TRBV2 and TRBJ1-2; 7 bases align to TRBD1. Germline V gives CDR1 SNHLY, CDR2 FYNNEI. V shed 4 bases, J shed 7 bases, and the junction held 9 bases outside the gene matches. The CDR3 is 14 amino acids. The CDR3 sequence: CASSAKVQGSGYTF. Here the CDR3 DNA reads TGTGCCAGCAGTGCAAAGGTACAGGGGAGTGGCTACACCTTC.

This clone was seen a few times. V gene TRBV11-2 combines with J gene TRBJ2-7; tentative D call: TRBD1 (5 bases). V lost 6 bases to trimming and J lost 0 bases, with 12 bases between them. The CDR3 is 14 residues long. The germline V gene has CDR1 SGHAT and CDR2 FQNNGV. The CDR3 coding sequence is TGTGCCAGCAGTCCCCGCAGGGACTCCTACGAGCAGTACTTC. Encoded protein: CASSPRRDSYEQYF.

The chain links TRBV28 to TRBJ1-5; D might be TRBD1 (5 bases). V was trimmed by 8 bases and J by 0 bases, leaving 11 bases between them. CDR3 length equals 14 residues. The germline V gene encodes CDR1 MDHEN and CDR2 SYDVKM. CDR3 amino acids: CASLWGGSNQPQHF. The CDR3 nucleotides read TGTGCCAGCCTATGGGGGGGTAGCAATCAGCCCCAGCATTTT.

This clone was seen only once. This chain connects TRBV28 to TRBJ1-2; TRBD1 aligns across 11 bases. With V trimmed by 6 bases and J by 6 bases, 3 bases remained unmatched. Looked up from germline, CDR1 is MDHEN and CDR2 is SYDVKM. This CDR3 is 13 amino acids long. CDR3 nucleotides: TGTGCCAGCAGCCGGGACAGGGGGGATGGCTACACCTTC. The encoded protein is CASSRDRGDGYTF.

The chain links TRBV5-1 to TRBJ2-3; perhaps TRBD2 as D (6 bases). Germline V gene lookup returns CDR1 SGHRS and CDR2 YFSETQ. V dropped 1 base and J dropped 2 bases, with 14 bases sitting between them. The CDR3 extends over 16 amino acids. The CDR3 coding sequence is TGCGCCAGCAGCTTGCGCGGGAACGGGTACACAGATACGCAGTATTTT. Its protein product is CASSLRGNGYTDTQYF.

This clone was seen a handful of times. J is TRBJ2-7 and V is TRBV7-2; D uncertain. Germline lookup yields CDR1 SGHTA and CDR2 FQGNSA. The CDR3 runs to 12 residues. V lost 5 bases, J lost 2 bases, and 7 bases lay in between. CDR3 DNA: TGTGCCAGCAGCCGAGATACCTACGAGCAGTACTTC. As protein: CASSRDTYEQYF.

This clone came up a few times. V is TRBV27 and J is TRBJ2-6; D perhaps matches TRBD1 (6 bases). The V end lost 7 bases, the J end lost 0 bases, and 16 bases lay between the germline ends. This CDR3 is 17 amino acids long. Germline loops: CDR1 MNHEY, CDR2 SMNVEV (reference sequence). For the CDR3, the DNA is TGTGCCAGCACCTCCCGGGCAGGGGACTCTGGGGCCAACGTCCTGACTTTC. Protein: CASTSRAGDSGANVLTF.

CDR3 nucleotides: TGTGCCAGCAGCTTACAGGGGACCCAAAGTTACGAGCAGTACTTC. This sequence encodes CASSLQGTQSYEQYF. The chain is built from TRBV7-2 and TRBJ2-7; a weak D match, TRBD1 (6 bases). Per the germline V gene, CDR1 is SGHTA and CDR2 is FQGNSA. The CDR3 is 15 residues long. The V end lost 2 bases, the J end lost 4 bases, and 15 bases lay between the germline ends.

This clone was counted between two and nine times. The J gene is TRBJ2-7, the V gene TRBV10-1; 10 bases are shared with TRBD1. J lost 2 bases, V lost 5 bases, and 12 bases had no gene match. The CDR3 length is 17 residues. Germline loops: CDR1 WNHNN, CDR2 SYGVQD (reference sequence). CDR3 amino acids: CASSHNLPGQGTYEQYF. CDR3 coding DNA: TGCGCCAGCAGTCACAACTTACCGGGACAGGGGACCTACGAGCAGTACTTC.

This clone appeared a few times. The V gene is TRBV28, the J gene TRBJ2-7, with TRBD2 matching over 10 bases. The CDR3 is 15 residues long. Germline values: CDR1 MDHEN, CDR2 SYDVKM. V was pared by 4 bases and J by 5 bases, with 8 bases of the junction left unmatched. The CDR3 nucleotides read TGTGCCAGCAGTTCCTCTAGCGGGAGTGTGCACGAGCAGTACTTC. Translating it yields CASSSSSGSVHEQYF.

This clone was seen only a few times. The chain couples TRBV29-1 to TRBJ2-7, with TRBD1 matching 12 bases. The germline CDR1 and CDR2 sequences are SQVTM and ANQGSEA. This CDR3 spans 14 amino acids. V trimming: 7 bases; J trimming: 5 bases; junction bases outside the gene matches: 9. CDR3 DNA sequence: TGCAGCGGTAGATCCGGGACAGGGGGCAACGAGCAGTACTTC. It yields the protein CSGRSGTGGNEQYF.

This clone was detected a few times. The V and J genes are TRBV11-2 and TRBJ2-7; D tentatively reads TRBD1 or TRBD2 (5 bases each). The CDR3 runs to 14 residues. V gave up 6 bases and J gave up 4 bases, with 16 bases separating them. Looked up from germline, CDR1 is SGHAT and CDR2 is FQNNGV. The DNA for the CDR3 is TGTGCCAGCAGACTCGGGACGGATGTATACGAGCAGTACTTC. Its translation is CASRLGTDVYEQYF.

This clone was seen more than once but under ten times. The rearrangement joins TRBV5-1 to TRBJ2-5; perhaps D is TRBD1 or TRBD2 (5 bases each). The germline V and J ends were trimmed by 4 bases and 7 bases, with 11 bases remaining between them. Per the germline V gene, CDR1 is SGHRS and CDR2 is YFSETQ. The CDR3 sequence is 12 residues long. The CDR3 region is CASSPWGLTQYF. The CDR3 nucleotides read TGCGCCAGCAGCCCCTGGGGGTTGACCCAGTACTTC.

This clone has just a few counts. The rearrangement links TRBV6-5 to TRBJ1-4, with D maybe TRBD1 (5 bases). With 6 bases removed from V and 4 bases from J, the gap between germline ends came to 15 bases. This CDR3 contains 15 residues. Germline lookup yields CDR1 MNHEY and CDR2 SVGAGI. In nucleotides, the CDR3 is TGTGCCAGCAGATTACTCGGGACGGGTAATGAAAAACTGTTTTTT. It specifies CASRLLGTGNEKLFF.

The chain has TRBV7-2 and TRBJ2-1; no clear D. The germline CDR1 and CDR2 sequences are SGHTA and FQGNSA. The CDR3 consists of 14 residues. Trimming took 1 base from V and 2 from J, leaving 6 bases between them. CDR3 sequence: CASSLVVTYNEQFF. The CDR3 DNA reads as TGTGCCAGCAGCTTAGTGGTAACCTACAATGAGCAGTTCTTC.

The chain recombines TRBV9 with TRBJ2-7; TRBD1 aligns across 8 bases. Trimming took 0 bases from V and 7 from J; bases not matched to a gene: 3. There are 13 residues in the CDR3. In germline, CDR1 is SGDLS, CDR2 YYNGEE. DNA of the CDR3: TGTGCCAGCAGCGTAGTTGGACAGGGAGAGCAGTACTTC. It yields the protein CASSVVGQGEQYF.

The J gene is TRBJ2-2, the V gene TRBV5-4; D is unclear. The germline V and J ends were trimmed by 1 base and 6 bases, with 4 bases remaining between them. The CDR3 is made up of 12 amino acids. Per germline, CDR1 SGHNT and CDR2 YYREEE (reference sequence). This CDR3 is CASSLLPGELFF. In nucleotides, the CDR3 is TGTGCCAGCAGCTTGCTTCCCGGGGAGCTGTTTTTT.

V gene TRBV19 combines with J gene TRBJ2-7; 7 nucleotides match TRBD2. The ends lost 5 bases at V and 6 bases at J; junction bases unmatched: 7. From germline, CDR1 is LNHDA and CDR2 SQIVND (reference sequence). This CDR3 has 13 amino acids. CDR3 region: CASSLRLASEQYF. The CDR3, as DNA: TGTGCCAGTAGTCTGAGACTAGCTTCCGAGCAGTACTTC.

This clone was counted only a few times. The chain employs TRBV7-8 and TRBJ1-4; a weak D match, TRBD1 (5 bases). This CDR3 has 15 residues. The V end was cut by 5 bases, the J end by 6 bases, with 16 bases between. CDR1 is SGHVS and CDR2 is FQNEAQ in the germline V gene. The CDR3 loop reads CASSEITPGYEKLFF. In DNA, the CDR3 is TGTGCCAGCAGCGAGATTACGCCAGGGTATGAAAAACTGTTTTTT. Using reference TRBV7-8 and TRBJ1-4 for the parts outside the CDR3, the full variable domain is GAGVSQSPRYKVAKRGQDVALRCDPISGHVSLFWYQQALGQGPEFLTYFQNEAQLDKSGLPSDRFFAERPEGSVSTLKIQRTQQEDSAVYLCASSEITPGYEKLFFGSGTQLSVL.

The rearrangement uses TRBV7-9 and TRBJ2-1; TRBD2 is a possible D gene (5 bases). V was clipped by 6 bases and J by 13 bases, with 19 bases between them. The CDR3 covers 13 residues. In germline, CDR1 is SEHNR, CDR2 FQNEAQ (reference sequence). CDR3 sequence (DNA): TGTGCCAGCAGTTCCCTAGTGCGGGCGGAACAGTTCTTC. As protein: CASSSLVRAEQFF. Complete variable domain (other parts from reference TRBV7-9 and TRBJ2-1): DTGVSQNPRHKITKRGQNVTFRCDPISEHNRLYWYRQTLGQGPEFLTYFQNEAQLEKSRLLSDRFSAERPKGSFSTLEIQRTEQGDSAMYLCASSSLVRAEQFFGPGTRLTVL.

This chain joins TRBV28 and TRBJ2-7; 7 bases are shared with TRBD1. J lost 3 bases, V lost 4 bases, and 6 bases had no gene match. The CDR3 is made up of 14 amino acids. Germline V gene data show CDR1 as MDHEN and CDR2 as SYDVKM. The CDR3 loop is CASSSGPGGYEQYF. CDR3 sequence (DNA): TGTGCCAGCAGTTCCGGGCCAGGGGGCTACGAGCAGTACTTC.